These 13 T cell receptor beta chains were sequenced from one sample in a study of cytomegalovirus exposure and HLA in healthy donors. PCR was performed using 60 Vbeta and 13 Jbeta primers. Produced via immunoSEQ multiplex PCR; TCRdb's table is partial and in-frame only. The repertoire consists of 160,000 or so clones, with around 80% occurring once and the leading ten covering around 6.6%. The source material was PBMCs. The receptors derive from a male donor in good health and CMV-seropositive.

This clone was recorded a few times. This sequence joins TRBV5-1 and TRBJ2-3; D perhaps matches TRBD2 (6 bases). V gave up 5 bases and J gave up 1 base, with 8 bases separating them. CDR3 size: 13 residues. Germline V lookup: CDR1 SGHRS, CDR2 YFSETQ. DNA of the CDR3: TGCGCCAGCAGGCGGGACGGCACAGATACGCAGTATTTT. Protein sequence: CASRRDGTDTQYF.

The CDR3 DNA reads as TGTGCCACCGGAGGGGGCAGATCCTACGAGCAGTACTTC. Protein product: CATGGGRSYEQYF. The V and J genes are TRBV19 and TRBJ2-5; TRBD1 is a possible D gene (7 bases). The end of the DNA fits TRBJ2-7 better, so the J call may be wrong. Germline-derived CDR1 and CDR2 are LNHDA and SQIVND (reference sequence). CDR3 size: 13 residues.

This clone has a handful of counts. The chain joins TRBV28 to TRBJ1-1; D is perhaps TRBD1 (5 bases). This CDR3 region has 16 residues. V was cut by 6 bases and J by 1 base, with 18 bases left in between. Germline assignment: CDR1 MDHEN and CDR2 SYDVKM. The CDR3 coding sequence is TGTGCCAGCAGCTCCCCCGGGGGAAGGTGGAACACTGAAGCTTTCTTT. Its protein is CASSSPGGRWNTEAFF.

This sequence joins TRBV21-1 and TRBJ2-7; the table assigns TRBD1, which was not confirmed against the DNA. TRBV21-1 is labeled a pseudogene. The CDR3 runs to 16 residues. The CDR3 here is CASRRLNRTISYEQYF. DNA for the CDR3: TGTGCCAGCAGACGCCTAAACAGGACAATCTCCTACGAGCAGTACTTC.

The CDR3 DNA follows: TGTGCCAGCAGCTCCTTCGGACTAGCGGGAAATGAGCAGTACTTC. Protein: CASSSFGLAGNEQYF. The chain recombines TRBV7-2 with TRBJ2-7, with 12 bases that match TRBD2. The CDR3 consists of 15 residues. Looked up from germline, CDR1 is SGHTA and CDR2 is FQGNSA. The V segment lost 4 bases and the J segment 7 bases; nucleotides outside the gene matches: 8. Using reference TRBV7-2 and TRBJ2-7 for the parts outside the CDR3, the full variable domain is GAGVSQSPSNKVTEKGKDVELRCDPISGHTALYWYRQSLGQGLEFLIYFQGNSAPDKSGLPSDRFSAERTGGSVSTLTIQRTQQEDSAVYLCASSSFGLAGNEQYFGPGTRLTVT.

The chain joins TRBV5-1 to TRBJ2-7; maybe TRBD2 (6 bases). Germline V gives CDR1 SGHRS, CDR2 YFSETQ. V was cut by 0 bases and J by 3 bases, with 13 bases left in between. The CDR3 contains 15 residues. This CDR3 reads CASSLVGLGDYEQYF. CDR3 in DNA: TGCGCCAGCAGCTTGGTGGGACTGGGGGACTACGAGCAGTACTTC.

The genes are TRBV7-8 and TRBJ1-1, with D possibly matching TRBD1 (5 bases). This CDR3 comprises 15 residues. Germline assignment: CDR1 SGHVS and CDR2 FQNEAQ. V lost 1 base to trimming and J lost 5 bases, with 14 bases between them. The CDR3 DNA is TGTGCCAGCAGCTTAGACAGGCCCGATTGGACTGAAGCTTTCTTT. Its protein is CASSLDRPDWTEAFF.

The rearrangement joins TRBV7-9 to TRBJ2-1; D might be TRBD2 (5 bases). Germline loops: CDR1 SEHNR, CDR2 FQNEAQ (reference sequence). V was cut by 5 bases and J by 0 bases, with 14 bases left in between. This CDR3 contains 16 residues. The CDR3 is CASSVKRRSSYNEQFF. DNA for the CDR3: TGTGCCAGCAGCGTCAAGCGGCGCAGCTCCTACAATGAGCAGTTCTTC.

The chain carries TRBV7-8 and TRBJ2-1; D remains unclear. Germline CDR1 is SGHVS and CDR2 is FQNEAQ. CDR3 size: 13 residues. V lost 3 bases and J lost 7, with 10 bases in between. The chain's CDR3 is CASSLSVDNEQFF. The CDR3 nucleotides are TGTGCCAGCAGCTTGTCGGTAGATAATGAGCAGTTCTTC.

This chain uses TRBV7-9 with TRBJ2-7; possible D gene TRBD1, 5 bases. CDR3 length: 15 amino acids. Trimming left V 3 bases short and J 5 bases short, with 17 bases between. Germline CDR1 reads SEHNR; CDR2 reads FQNEAQ (reference sequence). The CDR3 is CASSFLGEKDDEQYF. In DNA form, the CDR3 reads TGTGCCAGCAGCTTTTTAGGGGAAAAAGACGACGAGCAGTACTTC.

The chain recombines TRBV15 with TRBJ2-1, with TRBD2 matching 8 bases. V trimming: 6 bases; J trimming: 4 bases; junction bases outside the gene matches: 5. In germline, CDR1 is LNHNV, CDR2 YYDKDF (reference sequence). CDR3 length equals 14 residues. CDR3: CATRVAGPYNEQFF. As DNA, the CDR3 is TGTGCCACCAGAGTAGCGGGACCGTACAATGAGCAGTTCTTC.

V and J are TRBV7-2 and TRBJ2-4; 10 bases are a match to TRBD1. The CDR3 is 14 residues long. Germline lookup yields CDR1 SGHTA and CDR2 FQGNSA. The ends lost 1 base at V and 9 bases at J; junction bases unmatched: 3. Here the CDR3 DNA reads TGTGCCAGCAGCTTAGACGGGACAGGGGCCATTCAGTACTTC. This sequence encodes CASSLDGTGAIQYF.

This rearrangement joins TRBV28 to TRBJ2-5, with no clear D. Trimming cost V 5 bases and J 5 bases, with 15 bases left between them. This CDR3 has 14 residues. Germline V gene sequence: CDR1 MDHEN, CDR2 SYDVKM. The CDR3 DNA follows: TGTGCCAGCAGTATCCGACGGCCCGGGGAGACCCAGTACTTC. This translates into CASSIRRPGETQYF.